This T cell receptor (beta chain) was captured by sequencing in a study of cytomegalovirus exposure and HLA in healthy donors. J lost 2 bases, V lost 7 bases, and 13 bases had no gene match. This CDR3 region has 16 residues. Germline assignment: CDR1 SNHLY and CDR2 FYNNEI. The PCR had 60 Vbeta and 13 Jbeta primers. Repertoires were generated with immunoSEQ multiplex PCR, while TCRdb's copy carries only in-frame clones and drops some. The repertoire has around 65,000 clones, around 62% of them found once; the top ten carry around a sixth. The clonotype comes from a man aged 35-49 years in good health and CMV-seropositive. The V gene is TRBV2, the J gene TRBJ1-2, with 7 bases that match TRBD1. The specimen was PBMCs. The CDR3 DNA is TGTGCCAGCAACATTATAGGGGGCGTTGTAAACTATGGCTACACCTTC. Translation gives CASNIIGGVVNYGYTF.